These 14 T cell receptor beta chains were sequenced from one sample in a study of T cells in Graves' hyperthyroidism and ophthalmopathy. TCR beta CDR3 sequences were amplified from RNA transcripts. RT-PCR in the first round (using the HTBI primer set) targeted the TCR CDR3. TCRdb fed the multiplex PCR reads into MiXCR, producing one record per CDR3 protein. The table has about 500,000 distinct CDR3 sequences, approximately 48% seen once. The sequenced sample consisted of peripheral blood or thyroid tissue (not recorded which). The receptors stem from an adult woman with Graves' disease, either hyperthyroidism or ophthalmopathy (not recorded which).

This chain connects TRBV7-9 to TRBJ2-2; D may be TRBD2 (5 bases). The germline V gene encodes CDR1 SEHNR and CDR2 FQNEAQ (reference sequence). This CDR3 region has 10 residues. Deletions cut 5 bases from V and 16 bases from J, with 11 bases between. CDR3 loop: CASSGGGPFF. DNA of the CDR3: TGTGCCAGCAGCGGAGGAGGTCCGTTTTTT.

The chain employs TRBV7-2 and TRBJ1-6; TRBD1 aligns across 7 bases. The germline gives CDR1 SGHTA, CDR2 FQGNSA. The length of the CDR3 is 19 residues. With 5 bases clipped from V and 10 bases from J, the junction kept 23 bases outside the gene matches. Written as DNA, the CDR3 is TGTGCCAGCAGCCATCTGGAGAGACAGGGTGCTTGGCTGAGATCACCCCTCCACTTT. Translated, it gives CASSHLERQGAWLRSPLHF. Full variable domain (missing parts from reference TRBV7-2 and TRBJ1-6): GAGVSQSPSNKVTEKGKDVELRCDPISGHTALYWYRQSLGQGLEFLIYFQGNSAPDKSGLPSDRFSAERTGGSVSTLTIQRTQQEDSAVYLCASSHLERQGAWLRSPLHFGNGTRLTVT.

This clonotype was picked up many times. The chain couples TRBV12-3 or TRBV12-4 to TRBJ2-5; D tentatively fits TRBD1 or TRBD2 (5 bases each). V gave up 2 bases and J gave up 4 bases, with 14 bases separating them. There are 15 residues in the CDR3. CDR3 in amino acids: CASSLQGRARETQYF. DNA for the CDR3: TGTGCCAGCAGTTTACAGGGACGGGCTCGAGAGACCCAGTACTTC.

This clonotype has a single count. J is TRBJ2-7 and V is TRBV19, with TRBD2 as a possible D gene (6 bases). Germline assignment: CDR1 LNHDA and CDR2 SQIVND (reference sequence). Trimming pared 4 bases from V and 9 bases from J, leaving 10 bases between. CDR3 length: 11 amino acids. CDR3 DNA sequence: TGTGCCAGTAGTACCGGAGGGCCGCAGTACTTC. Its protein product is CASSTGGPQYF.

This clonotype was seen many times. The genes are TRBV19 and TRBJ1-5, with D perhaps TRBD1 (5 bases). The CDR3 runs 17 residues. The ends were cut back, 7 bases at V and 3 bases at J, with 22 bases in the middle. The germline gives CDR1 LNHDA, CDR2 SQIVND (reference sequence). The CDR3: CASTSPGGGVFNQPQHF. DNA of the CDR3: TGTGCCAGTACCTCACCCGGGGGAGGGGTCTTCAATCAGCCCCAGCATTTT.

Notes on this clonotype: Mismatch with germline at one junction end may stem from a read error. CDR3 DNA sequence: TGCAGCGTTGATCCCCACGGGGGACGTACTCAGACCCAGCATTTT. Translated: CSVDPHGGRTQTQHF. This chain links TRBV29-1 with TRBJ1-5, with a weak D call TRBD1 (5 bases). Germline V lookup: CDR1 SQVTM, CDR2 ANQGSEA. The length of the CDR3 is 15 residues.

The CDR3 loop is CASTRDGGGGVFNQPQHF. In DNA, the CDR3 is TGTGCCAGCACCAGAGATGGCGGGGGAGGGGTCTTCAATCAGCCCCAGCATTTT. The chain recombines TRBV19 with TRBJ1-5; a weak D match, TRBD1 (5 bases). Trimming stripped 9 bases from V and 3 bases from J, with 27 bases between. The CDR3 is 18 residues long. CDR1 and CDR2 from the germline V gene are LNHDA and SQIVND (reference sequence).

This clonotype was picked up many times. The CDR3: CASSTTMAGETQYF. CDR3 coding DNA: TGTGCCAGCAGTACAACAATGGCGGGGGAGACCCAGTACTTC. The chain has TRBV28 and TRBJ2-5; tentative D call: TRBD2 (6 bases). There are 14 residues in the CDR3. In germline, CDR1 is MDHEN, CDR2 SYDVKM. V was clipped by 5 bases and J by 5 bases, with 15 bases between them.

This clonotype was seen ten or more times. The CDR3 loop reads CSARTGMNTEAFF. The CDR3 bases are TGCAGTGCTCGGACAGGGATGAACACTGAAGCTTTCTTT. The V and J genes are TRBV20-1 and TRBJ1-1, with TRBD1 matching over 8 bases. The CDR3 spans 13 residues. The V gene's germline CDR1 is DFQATT and CDR2 SNEGSKA (reference sequence). J lost 0 bases, V lost 5 bases, and 2 bases had no gene match.

This clonotype showed up many times. The V and J genes are TRBV20-1 and TRBJ1-1; D gene ambiguous. This CDR3 contains 13 residues. V was pared by 1 base and J by 8 bases, with 14 bases between. Germline V gene data show CDR1 as DFQATT and CDR2 as SNEGSKA (reference sequence). CDR3 sequence reads: CSARVPGIVEAFF. CDR3 sequence (DNA): TGCAGTGCTAGAGTCCCGGGGATCGTCGAAGCTTTCTTT.

This clonotype was detected only a few times. V usage is TRBV7-9 and J usage is TRBJ1-3; the D is unclear. Germline CDR1 and CDR2: SEHNR and FQNEAQ (reference sequence). The CDR3 runs to 13 residues. Between the trimmed V and J ends, which lost 7 bases and 2 bases, there was a span of 9 bases. As DNA, the CDR3 is TGTGCCAGCATGGAAGGTGCTGGAAACACCATATATTTT. Translating gives CASMEGAGNTIYF. The whole variable domain, remainder taken from reference TRBV7-9 and TRBJ1-3, is DTGVSQNPRHKITKRGQNVTFRCDPISEHNRLYWYRQTLGQGPEFLTYFQNEAQLEKSRLLSDRFSAERPKGSFSTLEIQRTEQGDSAMYLCASMEGAGNTIYFGEGSWLTVV.

This chain connects TRBV29-1 to TRBJ1-2, with TRBD1 as a possible D gene (5 bases). This CDR3 contains 15 residues. Germline lookup yields CDR1 SQVTM and CDR2 ANQGSEA. Trimming shortened V by 2 bases and J by 6 bases, and 19 bases separated the two germline ends. The CDR3 here is CSVEPMGDRRHGYTF. As DNA, the CDR3 is TGCAGCGTTGAACCCATGGGGGACCGACGTCATGGCTACACCTTC.

This clonotype was counted only a few times. The chain uses TRBV24-1 and TRBJ2-5; D might be TRBD1 (6 bases). Per germline, CDR1 KGHDR and CDR2 SFDVKD. The CDR3 is 17 amino acids. Trimming removed 2 bases at V and 2 bases at J, with 17 bases between. CDR3: CATSDWNDRLHQETQYF. The CDR3 bases are TGTGCCACCAGTGATTGGAACGACAGGCTCCATCAAGAGACCCAGTACTTC.

This clonotype was found many times. The rearrangement joins TRBV5-1 to TRBJ2-7, with 7 bases fitting TRBD1. The CDR3 runs 15 residues. Germline lookup yields CDR1 SGHRS and CDR2 YFSETQ. J was trimmed by 3 bases and V by 1 base; bases with no gene match: 7. The chain's CDR3 is CASSLTGAGVYEQYF. The CDR3, as DNA: TGCGCCAGCAGCTTGACAGGGGCCGGGGTCTACGAGCAGTACTTC.